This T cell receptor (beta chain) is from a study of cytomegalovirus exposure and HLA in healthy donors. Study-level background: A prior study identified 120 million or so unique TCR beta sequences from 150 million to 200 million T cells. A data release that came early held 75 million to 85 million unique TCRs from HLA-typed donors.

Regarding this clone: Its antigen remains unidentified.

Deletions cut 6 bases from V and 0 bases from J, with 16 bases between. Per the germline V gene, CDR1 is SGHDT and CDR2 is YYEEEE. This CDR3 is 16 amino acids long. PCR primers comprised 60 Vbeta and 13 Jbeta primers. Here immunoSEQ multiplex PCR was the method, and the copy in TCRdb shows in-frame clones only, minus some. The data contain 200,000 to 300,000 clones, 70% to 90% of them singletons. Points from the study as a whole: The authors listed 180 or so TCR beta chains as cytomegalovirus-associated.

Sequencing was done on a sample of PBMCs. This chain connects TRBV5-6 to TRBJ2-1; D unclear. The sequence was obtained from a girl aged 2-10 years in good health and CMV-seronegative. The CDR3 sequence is CASITPPGNSYNEQFF. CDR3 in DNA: TGTGCCAGCATCACTCCCCCGGGTAACTCCTACAATGAGCAGTTCTTC.